One T cell receptor beta chain is described in this entry. The record originates from a study of cytomegalovirus exposure and HLA in healthy donors. The PCR made use of 60 Vbeta and 13 Jbeta primers. Data came from immunoSEQ multiplex PCR; TCRdb stores just in-frame clones and leaves some out. Among 100,000 or so clones listed, about four fifths were seen once. Source material: PBMCs. The receptor's source is a man aged 35 to 55 in good health and CMV-seronegative.

The CDR3 region has the DNA TGTGCCACCAGCAAAACTAGCGGGGGGGCCGATACGCAGTATTTT. Encoded protein: CATSKTSGGADTQYF. The chain links TRBV15 to TRBJ2-3; 13 nucleotides align to TRBD2. V shed 4 bases and J 6 bases; nucleotides not matched to a gene: 4. This CDR3 is 15 amino acids long. Germline V gene lookup returns CDR1 LNHNV and CDR2 YYDKDF (reference sequence).